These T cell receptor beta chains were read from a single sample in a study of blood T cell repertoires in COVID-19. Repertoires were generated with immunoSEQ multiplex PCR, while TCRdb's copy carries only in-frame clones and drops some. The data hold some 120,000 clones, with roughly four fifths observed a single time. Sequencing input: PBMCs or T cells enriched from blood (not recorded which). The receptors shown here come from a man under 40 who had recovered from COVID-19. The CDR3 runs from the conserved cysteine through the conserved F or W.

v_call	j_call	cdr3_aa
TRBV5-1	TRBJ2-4	CASSLGDRGNIQYF
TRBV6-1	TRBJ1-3	CASSELSSGNTIYF
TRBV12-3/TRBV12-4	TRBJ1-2	CASSLGTGDGYTF
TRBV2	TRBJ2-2	CASAPGGELFF
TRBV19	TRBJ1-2	CASSIALRTALSSGYTF
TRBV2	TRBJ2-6	CASKDSLASGANVLTF
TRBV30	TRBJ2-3	CAWSLRTSGDTDTQYF
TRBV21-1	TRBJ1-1	CASSKGVRQNTEAFF
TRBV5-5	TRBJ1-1	CASSLDTNFAEAFF
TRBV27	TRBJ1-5	CASSLDRLNQPQHF
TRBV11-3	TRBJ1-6	CASSLDGTNSPLHF
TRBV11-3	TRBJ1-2	CASSLGGRDRLVYGYTF
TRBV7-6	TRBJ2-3	CASSLAGAADTQYF
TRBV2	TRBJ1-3	CASTGRVGNTIYF
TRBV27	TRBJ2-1	CASSRPRGSYNEQFF
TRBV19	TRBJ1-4	CASTDGAYGELFF
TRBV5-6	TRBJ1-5	CASSLGYNQPQHF
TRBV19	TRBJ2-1	CASSTGTMSYNEQFF
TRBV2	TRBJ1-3	CASRGTLSGNTIYF
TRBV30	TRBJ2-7	CAWSVADSYEQYF
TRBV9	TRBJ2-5	CASSVGQGAGETQYF
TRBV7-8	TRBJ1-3	CASSPGPRSGNTIYF
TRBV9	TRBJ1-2	CASSTSPFNYGYTF
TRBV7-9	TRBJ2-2	CASSLERINTGELFF
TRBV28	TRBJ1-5	CASLGQGTNQPQHF
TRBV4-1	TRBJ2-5	CASSQDPVSKTGHRETQYF
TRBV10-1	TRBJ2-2	CASRANRGPGELFF
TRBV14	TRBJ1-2	CASSLQINYGYTF
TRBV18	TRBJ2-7	CASSRELAGGPSGEQYF
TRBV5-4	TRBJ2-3	CASSRSGGNTDTQYF
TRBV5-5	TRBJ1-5	CASSLVTGDQPQHF
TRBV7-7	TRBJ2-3	CASSPGLSTDTQYF
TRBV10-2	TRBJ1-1	CASSARTGGGTEAFF